The present T cell receptor (beta chain) was sequenced within a study of control samples from healthy donors and cancer patients. Details on this clone: The sample holds other DNA sequences that translate to the same CDR3.

Profiled with immunoSEQ multiplex PCR; TCRdb holds only in-frame clones, not every one. The table includes around 150,000 clones, under 96% detected once. CDR1 and CDR2 (germline): SGDLS, YYNGEE. The CDR3 length is 14 residues. Deletions cut 0 bases from V and 4 bases from J, with 7 bases between. The sample comprised blood. This TCR came from a woman aged 25 to 39 in good health. The chain joins TRBV9 to TRBJ1-4; D call uncertain. The CDR3, as DNA: TGTGCCAGCAGCGTAGGTGGAGTTAATGAAAAACTGTTTTTT. The encoded protein is CASSVGGVNEKLFF.